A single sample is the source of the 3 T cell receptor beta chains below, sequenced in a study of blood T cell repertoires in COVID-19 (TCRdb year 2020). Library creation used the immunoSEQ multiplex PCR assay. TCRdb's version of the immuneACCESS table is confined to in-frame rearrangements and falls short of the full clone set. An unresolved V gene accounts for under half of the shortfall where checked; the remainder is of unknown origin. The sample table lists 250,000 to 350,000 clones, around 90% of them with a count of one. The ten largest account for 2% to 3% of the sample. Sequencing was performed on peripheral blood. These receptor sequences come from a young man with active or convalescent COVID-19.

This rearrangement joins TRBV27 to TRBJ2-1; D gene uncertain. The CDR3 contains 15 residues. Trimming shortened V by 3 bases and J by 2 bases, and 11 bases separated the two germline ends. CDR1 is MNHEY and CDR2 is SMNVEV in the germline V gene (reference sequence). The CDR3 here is CASSLVQSAYNEQFF. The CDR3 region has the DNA TGTGCCAGCAGTTTGGTACAGTCTGCCTACAATGAGCAGTTCTTC.

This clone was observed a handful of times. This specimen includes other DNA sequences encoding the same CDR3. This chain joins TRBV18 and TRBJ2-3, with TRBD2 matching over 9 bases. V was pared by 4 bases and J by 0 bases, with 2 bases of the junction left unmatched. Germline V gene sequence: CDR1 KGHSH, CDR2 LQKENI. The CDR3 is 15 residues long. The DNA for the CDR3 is TGTGCCAGCTCACGCACTAGCGGGAGCACAGATACGCAGTATTTT. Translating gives CASSRTSGSTDTQYF.

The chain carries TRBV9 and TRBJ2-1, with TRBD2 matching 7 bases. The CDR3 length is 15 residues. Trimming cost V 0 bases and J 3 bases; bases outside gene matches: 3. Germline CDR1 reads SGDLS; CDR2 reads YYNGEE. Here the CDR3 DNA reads TGTGCCAGCAGCGTAGGGACTAGTTACTACAATGAGCAGTTCTTC. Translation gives CASSVGTSYYNEQFF.